One and the same sample provided the 3 T cell receptor beta chains below, sequenced in a study of T-cell reconstitution after alpha-beta-depleted transplantation in children. Researchers prepared the TCRbeta library using unique molecular identifiers, the study reports. TCRdb reprocessed the PCR reads with MiXCR, giving one entry per CDR3 protein. The table shows hundreds of thousands of distinct CDR3 sequences, with about 24% occurring only once. Sequencing used PBMCs, mostly from graft donor cells, obtained 360 days after TCRalphabeta/CD19-depleted stem cell transplant. The receptors originated from a female patient between 2 and 15 years old who had a stem cell transplant for congenital amegakaryocytic thrombocytopenia, so the T cells may come from the graft donor.

V usage is TRBV12-3 or TRBV12-4 and J usage is TRBJ1-1; D is uncertain. This CDR3 contains 13 residues. Deletions cut 2 bases from V and 3 bases from J, with 7 bases between. CDR3 residues: CASSLNLDTEAFF. CDR3 bases: TGTGCCAGCAGTTTAAATCTGGACACTGAAGCTTTCTTT.

This clonotype has a handful of counts. In DNA, the CDR3 is TGTGCCAGCACCCAAAACGCGGGGATCGAGCAGTACTTC. The encoded protein is CASTQNAGIEQYF. This rearrangement joins TRBV28 to TRBJ2-7; possible D gene TRBD2, 6 bases. V was pared by 7 bases and J by 6 bases, with 16 bases between. Germline V CDR1 and CDR2: MDHEN, SYDVKM. The CDR3 spans 13 residues.

This clonotype was detected only a few times. This rearrangement joins TRBV5-6 to TRBJ2-1; D is undetermined. Germline V CDR1 and CDR2: SGHDT, YYEEEE. The CDR3 consists of 15 residues. Between the trimmed V and J ends, which lost 2 bases and 6 bases, there was a span of 15 bases. The CDR3 protein is CASSFESGIGNEQFF. CDR3 sequence (DNA): TGTGCCAGCAGCTTCGAGTCCGGCATTGGCAATGAGCAGTTCTTC.